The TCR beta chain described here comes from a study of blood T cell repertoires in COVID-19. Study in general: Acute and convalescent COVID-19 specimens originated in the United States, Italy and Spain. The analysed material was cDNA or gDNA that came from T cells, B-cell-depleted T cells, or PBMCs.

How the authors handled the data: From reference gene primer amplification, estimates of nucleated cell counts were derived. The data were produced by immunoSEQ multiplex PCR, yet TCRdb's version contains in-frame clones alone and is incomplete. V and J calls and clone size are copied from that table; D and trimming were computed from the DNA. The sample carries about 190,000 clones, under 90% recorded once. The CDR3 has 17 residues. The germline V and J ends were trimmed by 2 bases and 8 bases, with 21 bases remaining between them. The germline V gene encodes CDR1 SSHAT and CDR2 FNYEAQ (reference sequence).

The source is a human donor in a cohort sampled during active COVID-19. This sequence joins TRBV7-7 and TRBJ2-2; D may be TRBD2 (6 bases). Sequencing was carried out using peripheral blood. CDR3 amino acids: CASSLLGAAGRGGELFF. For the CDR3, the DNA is TGTGCCAGCAGCTTATTAGGGGCAGCGGGCAGAGGAGGGGAGCTGTTTTTT.